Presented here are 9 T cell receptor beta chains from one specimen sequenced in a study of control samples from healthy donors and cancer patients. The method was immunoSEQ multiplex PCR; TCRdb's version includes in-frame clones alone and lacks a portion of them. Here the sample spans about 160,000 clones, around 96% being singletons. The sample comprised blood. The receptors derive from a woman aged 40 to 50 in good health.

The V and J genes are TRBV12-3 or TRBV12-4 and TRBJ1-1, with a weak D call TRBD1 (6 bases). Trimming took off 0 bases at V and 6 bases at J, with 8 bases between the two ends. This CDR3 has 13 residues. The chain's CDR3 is CASSLATGSEAFF. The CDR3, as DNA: TGTGCCAGCAGTTTAGCCACAGGGTCTGAAGCTTTCTTT.

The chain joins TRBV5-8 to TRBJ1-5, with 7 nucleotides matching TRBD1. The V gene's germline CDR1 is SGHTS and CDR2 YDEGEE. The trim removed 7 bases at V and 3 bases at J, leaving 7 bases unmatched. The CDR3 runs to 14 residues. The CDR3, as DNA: TGTGCCAGCGCGGACAGGACCACCAATCAGCCCCAGCATTTT. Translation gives CASADRTTNQPQHF.

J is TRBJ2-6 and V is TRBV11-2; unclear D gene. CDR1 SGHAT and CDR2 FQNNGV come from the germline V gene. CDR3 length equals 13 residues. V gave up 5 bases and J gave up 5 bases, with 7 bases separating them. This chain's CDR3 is CASSPLRANVLTF. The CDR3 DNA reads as TGTGCCAGCAGCCCCCTGAGGGCCAACGTCCTGACTTTC.

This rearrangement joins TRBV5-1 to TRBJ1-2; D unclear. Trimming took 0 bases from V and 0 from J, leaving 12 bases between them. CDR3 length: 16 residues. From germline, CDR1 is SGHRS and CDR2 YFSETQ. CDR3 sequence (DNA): TGCGCCAGCAGCTTGGCAATAACAACCACTAACTATGGCTACACCTTC. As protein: CASSLAITTTNYGYTF. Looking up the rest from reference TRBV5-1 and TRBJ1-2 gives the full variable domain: KAGVTQTPRYLIKTRGQQVTLSCSPISGHRSVSWYQQTPGQGLQFLFEYFSETQRNKGNFPGRFSGRQFSNSRSEMNVSTLELGDSALYLCASSLAITTTNYGYTFGSGTRLTVV.

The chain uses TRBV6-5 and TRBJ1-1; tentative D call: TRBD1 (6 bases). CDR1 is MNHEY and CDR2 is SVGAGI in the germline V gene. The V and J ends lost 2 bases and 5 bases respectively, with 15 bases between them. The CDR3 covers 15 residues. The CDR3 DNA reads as TGTGCCAGCAGTTACGATCGAACAGGGCTAACTGAAGCTTTCTTT. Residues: CASSYDRTGLTEAFF.

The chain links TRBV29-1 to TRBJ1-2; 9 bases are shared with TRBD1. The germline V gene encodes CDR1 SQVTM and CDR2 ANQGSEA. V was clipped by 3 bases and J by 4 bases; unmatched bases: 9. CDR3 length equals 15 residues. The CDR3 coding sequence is TGCAGCGTTGATGGAGAACAGGGGGCATTCTATGGCTACACCTTC. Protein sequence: CSVDGEQGAFYGYTF. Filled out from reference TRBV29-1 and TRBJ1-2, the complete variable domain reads SAVISQKPSRDICQRGTSLTIQCQVDSQVTMMFWYRQQPGQSLTLIATANQGSEATYESGFVIDKFPISRPNLTFSTLTVSNMSPEDSSIYLCSVDGEQGAFYGYTFGSGTRLTVV.

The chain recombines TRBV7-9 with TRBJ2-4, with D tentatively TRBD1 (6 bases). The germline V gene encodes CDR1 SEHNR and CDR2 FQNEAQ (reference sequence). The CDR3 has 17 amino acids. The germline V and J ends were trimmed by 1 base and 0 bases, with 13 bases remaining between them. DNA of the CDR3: TGTGCCAGCAGCTTAGTATTTGACAGGCTAGCCAAAAACATTCAGTACTTC. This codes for CASSLVFDRLAKNIQYF.

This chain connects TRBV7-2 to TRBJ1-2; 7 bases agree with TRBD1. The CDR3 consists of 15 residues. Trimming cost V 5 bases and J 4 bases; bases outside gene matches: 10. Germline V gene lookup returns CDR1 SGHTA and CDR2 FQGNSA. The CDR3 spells CASSPGAGQIYGYTF. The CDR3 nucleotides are TGTGCCAGCAGCCCTGGAGCGGGACAGATCTATGGCTACACCTTC.

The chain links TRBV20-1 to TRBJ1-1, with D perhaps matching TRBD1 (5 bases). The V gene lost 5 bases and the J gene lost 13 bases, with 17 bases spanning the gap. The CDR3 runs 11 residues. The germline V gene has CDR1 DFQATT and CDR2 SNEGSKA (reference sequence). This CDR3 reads CSARTGTRVFF. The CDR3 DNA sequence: TGCAGTGCTCGAACCGGAACCAGGGTTTTCTTT.